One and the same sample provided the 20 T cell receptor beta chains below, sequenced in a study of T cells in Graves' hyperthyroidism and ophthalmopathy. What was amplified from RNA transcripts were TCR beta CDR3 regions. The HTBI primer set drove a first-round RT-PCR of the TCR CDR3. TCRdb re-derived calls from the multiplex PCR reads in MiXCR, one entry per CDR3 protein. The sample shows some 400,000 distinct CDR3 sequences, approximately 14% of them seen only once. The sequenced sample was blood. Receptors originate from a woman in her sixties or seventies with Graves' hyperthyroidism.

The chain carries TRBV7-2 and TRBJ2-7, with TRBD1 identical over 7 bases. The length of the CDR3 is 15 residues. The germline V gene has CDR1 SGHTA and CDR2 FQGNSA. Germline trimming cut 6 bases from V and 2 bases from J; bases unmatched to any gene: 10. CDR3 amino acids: CASRRQGDGPYEQYF. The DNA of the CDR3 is TGTGCCAGCAGGCGCCAGGGGGACGGGCCCTACGAGCAGTACTTC.

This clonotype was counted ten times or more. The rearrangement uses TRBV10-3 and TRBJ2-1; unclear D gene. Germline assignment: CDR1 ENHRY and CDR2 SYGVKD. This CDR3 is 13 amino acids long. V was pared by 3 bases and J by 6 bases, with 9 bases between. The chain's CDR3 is CAISESISNEQFF. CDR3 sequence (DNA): TGTGCCATCAGTGAATCGATCTCCAATGAGCAGTTCTTC.

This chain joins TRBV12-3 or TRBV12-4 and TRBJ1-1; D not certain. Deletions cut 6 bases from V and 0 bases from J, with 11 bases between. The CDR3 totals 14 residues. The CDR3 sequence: CASSLRRMNTEAFF. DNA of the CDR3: TGTGCCAGCAGCCTAAGGAGAATGAACACTGAAGCTTTCTTT.

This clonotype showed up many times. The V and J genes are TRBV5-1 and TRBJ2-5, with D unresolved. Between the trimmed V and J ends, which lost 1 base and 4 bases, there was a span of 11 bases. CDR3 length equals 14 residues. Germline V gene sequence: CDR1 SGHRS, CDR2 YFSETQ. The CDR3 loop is CASSLYSTVETQYF. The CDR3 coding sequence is TGCGCCAGCAGCTTGTATTCGACCGTAGAGACCCAGTACTTC.

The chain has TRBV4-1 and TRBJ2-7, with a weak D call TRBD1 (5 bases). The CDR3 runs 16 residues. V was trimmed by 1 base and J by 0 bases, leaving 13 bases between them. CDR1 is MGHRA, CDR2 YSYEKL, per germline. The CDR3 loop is CASSQGRVVSSYEQYF. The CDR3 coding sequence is TGCGCCAGCAGCCAAGGCAGGGTGGTTTCCTCCTACGAGCAGTACTTC.

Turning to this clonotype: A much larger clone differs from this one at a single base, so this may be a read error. The CDR3 sequence is CSARNRDRGWEQYF. CDR3 nucleotides: TGCAGTGCTAGAAACCGGGACAGGGGTTGGGAGCAGTACTTC. The rearrangement links TRBV20-1 to TRBJ2-7; TRBD1 aligns across 10 bases. The CDR3 has 14 amino acids. CDR1 and CDR2 from the germline V gene are DFQATT and SNEGSKA (reference sequence). V lost 2 bases and J lost 7; bases outside the gene matches: 8.

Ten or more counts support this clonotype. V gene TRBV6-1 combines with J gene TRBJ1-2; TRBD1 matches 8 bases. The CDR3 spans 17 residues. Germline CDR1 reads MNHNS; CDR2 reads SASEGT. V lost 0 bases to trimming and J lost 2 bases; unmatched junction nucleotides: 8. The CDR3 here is CASSEALGQGANYGYTF. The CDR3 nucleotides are TGTGCCAGCAGTGAAGCGCTGGGGCAGGGGGCCAACTATGGCTACACCTTC.

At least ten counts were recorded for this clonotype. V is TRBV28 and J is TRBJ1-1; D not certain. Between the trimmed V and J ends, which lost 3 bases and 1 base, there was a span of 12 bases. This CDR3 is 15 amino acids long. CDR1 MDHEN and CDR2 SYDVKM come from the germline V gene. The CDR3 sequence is CASSFSFIGNTEAFF. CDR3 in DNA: TGTGCCAGCAGTTTCAGTTTTATTGGGAACACTGAAGCTTTCTTT.

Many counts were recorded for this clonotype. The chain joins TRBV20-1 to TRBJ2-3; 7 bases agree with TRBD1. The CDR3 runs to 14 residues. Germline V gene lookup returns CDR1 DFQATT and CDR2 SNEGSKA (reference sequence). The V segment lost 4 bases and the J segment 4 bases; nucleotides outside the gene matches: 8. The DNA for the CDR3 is TGCAGTGCTACACCGGGACAGACATCAGATACGCAGTATTTT. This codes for CSATPGQTSDTQYF.

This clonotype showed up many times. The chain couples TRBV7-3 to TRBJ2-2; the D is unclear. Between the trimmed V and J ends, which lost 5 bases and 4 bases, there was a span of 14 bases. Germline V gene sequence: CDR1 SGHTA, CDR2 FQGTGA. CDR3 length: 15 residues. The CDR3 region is CASSPRFSSTGELFF. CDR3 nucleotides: TGTGCCAGCAGCCCCCGCTTCTCGAGCACCGGGGAGCTGTTTTTT.

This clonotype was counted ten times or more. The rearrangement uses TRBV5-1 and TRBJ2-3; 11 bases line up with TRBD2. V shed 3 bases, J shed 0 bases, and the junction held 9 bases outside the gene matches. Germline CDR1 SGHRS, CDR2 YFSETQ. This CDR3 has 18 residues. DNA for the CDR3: TGCGCCAGCAGCTATGGACTAGCGGGTAAAGCTAGCACAGATACGCAGTATTTT. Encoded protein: CASSYGLAGKASTDTQYF.

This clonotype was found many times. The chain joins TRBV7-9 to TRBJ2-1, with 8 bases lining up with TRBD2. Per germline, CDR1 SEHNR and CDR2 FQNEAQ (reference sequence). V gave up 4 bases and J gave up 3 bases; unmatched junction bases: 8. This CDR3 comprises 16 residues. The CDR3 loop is CASSSPPGGGYNEQFF. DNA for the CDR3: TGTGCCAGCAGCTCACCCCCGGGAGGGGGCTACAATGAGCAGTTCTTC.

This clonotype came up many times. The CDR3 region is CASSSGHQNTEAFF. DNA of the CDR3: TGCGCCAGCAGCTCAGGACATCAGAACACTGAAGCTTTCTTT. The V call is TRBV5-1, the J call TRBJ1-1, with D possibly TRBD1 on 5 matching bases. The CDR3 contains 14 residues. V was trimmed by 3 bases and J by 1 base, leaving 10 bases between them. Germline-derived CDR1 and CDR2 are SGHRS and YFSETQ.

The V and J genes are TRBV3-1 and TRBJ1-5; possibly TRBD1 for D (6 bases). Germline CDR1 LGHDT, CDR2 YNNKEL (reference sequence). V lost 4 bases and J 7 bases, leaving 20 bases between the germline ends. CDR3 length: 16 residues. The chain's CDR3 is CASSPKGGGSRQPQHF. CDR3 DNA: TGTGCCAGCAGCCCAAAGGGGGGGGGTTCGCGGCAGCCCCAGCATTTT. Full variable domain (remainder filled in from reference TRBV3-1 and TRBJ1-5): DTAVSQTPKYLVTQMGNDKSIKCEQNLGHDTMYWYKQDSKKFLKIMFSYNNKELIINETVPNRFSPKSPDKAHLNLHINSLELGDSAVYFCASSPKGGGSRQPQHFGDGTRLSIL.

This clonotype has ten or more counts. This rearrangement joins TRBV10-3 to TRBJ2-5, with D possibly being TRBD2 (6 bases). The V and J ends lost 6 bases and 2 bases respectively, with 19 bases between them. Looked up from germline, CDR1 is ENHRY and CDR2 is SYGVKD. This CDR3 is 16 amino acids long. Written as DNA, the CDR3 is TGTGCCATCAGCTCTCCGACTAGAAGGGGTCAAGAGACCCAGTACTTC. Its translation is CAISSPTRRGQETQYF.

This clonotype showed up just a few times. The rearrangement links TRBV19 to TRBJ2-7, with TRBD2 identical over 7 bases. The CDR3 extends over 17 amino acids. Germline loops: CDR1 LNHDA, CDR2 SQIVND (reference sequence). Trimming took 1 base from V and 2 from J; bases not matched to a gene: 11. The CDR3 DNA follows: TGTGCCAGTAGTATAGGTTCTAGCGGATACTCACCCTACGAGCAGTACTTC. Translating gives CASSIGSSGYSPYEQYF.

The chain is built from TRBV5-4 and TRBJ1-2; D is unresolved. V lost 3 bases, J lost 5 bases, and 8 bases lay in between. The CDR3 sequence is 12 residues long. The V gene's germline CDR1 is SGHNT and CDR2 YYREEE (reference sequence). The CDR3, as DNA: TGTGCCAGCAGCTCAGAAGCATATGGCTACACCTTC. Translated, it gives CASSSEAYGYTF. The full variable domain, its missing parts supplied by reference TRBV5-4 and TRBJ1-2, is ETGVTQSPTHLIKTRGQQVTLRCSSQSGHNTVSWYQQALGQGPQFIFQYYREEENGRGNFPPRFSGLQFPNYSSELNVNALELDDSALYLCASSSEAYGYTFGSGTRLTVV.

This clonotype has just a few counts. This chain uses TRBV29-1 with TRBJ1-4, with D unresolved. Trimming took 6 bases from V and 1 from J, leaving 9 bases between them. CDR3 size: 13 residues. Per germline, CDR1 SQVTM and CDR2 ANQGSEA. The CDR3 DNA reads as TGCAGCGTCTCAGGAGAAACTAATGAAAAACTGTTTTTT. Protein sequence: CSVSGETNEKLFF.

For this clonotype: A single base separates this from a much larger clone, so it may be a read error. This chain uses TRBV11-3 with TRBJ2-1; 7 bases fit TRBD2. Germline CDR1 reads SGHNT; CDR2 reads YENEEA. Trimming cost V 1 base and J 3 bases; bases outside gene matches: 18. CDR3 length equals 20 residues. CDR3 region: CASSLGAWTNGRYGYNEQFF. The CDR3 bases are TGTGCCAGCAGCTTAGGGGCGTGGACTAACGGGAGGTACGGCTACAATGAGCAGTTCTTC. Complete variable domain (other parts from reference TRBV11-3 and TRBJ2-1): EAGVVQSPRYKIIEKKQPVAFWCNPISGHNTLYWYLQNLGQGPELLIRYENEEAVDDSQLPKDRFSAERLKGVDSTLKIQPAELGDSAVYLCASSLGAWTNGRYGYNEQFFGPGTRLTVL.

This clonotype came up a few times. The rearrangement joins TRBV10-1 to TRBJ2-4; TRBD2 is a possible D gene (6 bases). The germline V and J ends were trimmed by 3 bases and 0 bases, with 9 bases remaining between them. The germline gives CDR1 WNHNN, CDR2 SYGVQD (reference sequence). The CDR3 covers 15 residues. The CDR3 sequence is CASSDGGLAKNIQYF. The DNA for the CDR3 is TGCGCCAGCAGTGACGGGGGTCTAGCCAAAAACATTCAGTACTTC.